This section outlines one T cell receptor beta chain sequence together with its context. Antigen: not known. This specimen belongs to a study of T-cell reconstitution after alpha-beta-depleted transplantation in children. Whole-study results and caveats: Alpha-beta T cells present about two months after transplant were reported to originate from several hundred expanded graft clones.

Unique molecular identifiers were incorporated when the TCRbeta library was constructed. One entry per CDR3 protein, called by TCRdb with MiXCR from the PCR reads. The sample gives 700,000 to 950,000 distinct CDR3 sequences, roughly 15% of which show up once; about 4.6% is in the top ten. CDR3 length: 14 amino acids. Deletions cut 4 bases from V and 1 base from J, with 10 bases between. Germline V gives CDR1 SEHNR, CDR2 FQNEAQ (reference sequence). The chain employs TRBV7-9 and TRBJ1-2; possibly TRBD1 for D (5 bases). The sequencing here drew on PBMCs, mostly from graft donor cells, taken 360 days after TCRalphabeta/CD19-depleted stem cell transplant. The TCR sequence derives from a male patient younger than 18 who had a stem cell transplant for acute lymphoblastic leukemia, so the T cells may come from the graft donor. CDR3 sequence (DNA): TGTGCCAGCAGCTCGCGGGGGGGTAACTATGGCTACACCTTC. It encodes CASSSRGGNYGYTF.